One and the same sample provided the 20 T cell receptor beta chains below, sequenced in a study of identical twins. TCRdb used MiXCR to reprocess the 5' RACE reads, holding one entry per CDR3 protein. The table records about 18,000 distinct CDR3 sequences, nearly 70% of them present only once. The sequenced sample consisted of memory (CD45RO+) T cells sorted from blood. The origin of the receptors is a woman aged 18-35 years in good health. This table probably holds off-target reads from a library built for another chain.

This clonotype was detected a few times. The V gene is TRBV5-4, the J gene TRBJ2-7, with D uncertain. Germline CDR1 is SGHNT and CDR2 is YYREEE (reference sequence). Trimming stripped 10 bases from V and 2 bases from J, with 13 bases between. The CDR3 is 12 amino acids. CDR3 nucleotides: TGTGCCGTTGCAGGATCTCCCTACGAGCAGTACTTC. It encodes CAVAGSPYEQYF. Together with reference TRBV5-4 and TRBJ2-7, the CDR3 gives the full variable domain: ETGVTQSPTHLIKTRGQQVTLRCSSQSGHNTVSWYQQALGQGPQFIFQYYREEENGRGNFPPRFSGLQFPNYSSELNVNALELDDSALYLCAVAGSPYEQYFGPGTRLTVT.

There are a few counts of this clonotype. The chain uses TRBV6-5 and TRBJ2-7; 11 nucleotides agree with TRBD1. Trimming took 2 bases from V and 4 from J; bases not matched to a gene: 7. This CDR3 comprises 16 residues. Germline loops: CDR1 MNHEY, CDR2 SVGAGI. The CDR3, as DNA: TGTGCCAGCAGTTACAGGACAGGGGGCGTAGGGTACGAGCAGTACTTC. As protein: CASSYRTGGVGYEQYF.

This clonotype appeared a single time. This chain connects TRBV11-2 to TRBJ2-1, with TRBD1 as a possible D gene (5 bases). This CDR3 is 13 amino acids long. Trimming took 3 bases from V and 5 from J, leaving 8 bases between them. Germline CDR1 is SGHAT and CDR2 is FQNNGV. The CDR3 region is CASSLTVDNEQFF. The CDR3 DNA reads TGTGCCAGCAGCTTGACAGTAGACAATGAGCAGTTCTTC.

The CDR3 loop reads CASSSAGGPHTSLPKNIQYF. The CDR3 DNA reads as TGTGCCAGCAGTTCAGCGGGAGGGCCCCACACCTCTCTTCCCAAAAACATTCAGTACTTC. The V call is TRBV6-2 or TRBV6-3, the J call TRBJ2-4; 10 bases map to TRBD2. Germline V gene lookup returns CDR1 MNHEY and CDR2 SVGEGT. The CDR3 runs 20 residues. J was trimmed by 2 bases and V by 4 bases; bases with no gene match: 17.

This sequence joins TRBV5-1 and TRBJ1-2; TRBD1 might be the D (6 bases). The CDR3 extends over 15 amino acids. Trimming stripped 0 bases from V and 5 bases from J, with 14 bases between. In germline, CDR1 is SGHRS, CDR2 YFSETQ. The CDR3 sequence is CASSLGRTESYGYTF. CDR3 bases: TGCGCCAGCAGCTTGGGCAGGACAGAATCATATGGCTACACCTTC.

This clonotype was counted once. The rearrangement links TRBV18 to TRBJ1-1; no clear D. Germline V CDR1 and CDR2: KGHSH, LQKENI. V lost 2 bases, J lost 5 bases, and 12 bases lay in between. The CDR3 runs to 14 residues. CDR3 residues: CASSPYAIWTEAFF. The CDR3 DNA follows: TGTGCCAGCTCACCATACGCGATCTGGACTGAAGCTTTCTTT.

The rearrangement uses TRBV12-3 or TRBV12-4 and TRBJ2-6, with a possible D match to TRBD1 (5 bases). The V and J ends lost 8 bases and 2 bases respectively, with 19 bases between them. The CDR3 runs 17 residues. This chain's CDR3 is CASSFGNRSPGANVLTF. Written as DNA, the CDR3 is TGTGCCAGCTCCTTTGGGAACAGGTCCCCTGGGGCCAACGTCCTGACTTTC.

CDR3 in DNA: TGTGCCAGCAGCCAGGGAGTCGAGCAGTACTTC. Amino acid sequence: CASSQGVEQYF. The rearrangement joins TRBV11-3 to TRBJ2-7; D may be TRBD1 or TRBD2 (5 bases each). Trimming left V 5 bases short and J 6 bases short, with 8 bases between. Germline CDR1 is SGHNT and CDR2 is YENEEA. The CDR3 loop spans 11 amino acids.

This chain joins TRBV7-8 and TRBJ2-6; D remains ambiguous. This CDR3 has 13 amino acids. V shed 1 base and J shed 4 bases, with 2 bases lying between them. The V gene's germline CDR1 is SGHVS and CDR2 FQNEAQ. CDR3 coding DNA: TGTGCCAGCAGCTTAGTCGGGGCCAACGTCCTGACTTTC. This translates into CASSLVGANVLTF.

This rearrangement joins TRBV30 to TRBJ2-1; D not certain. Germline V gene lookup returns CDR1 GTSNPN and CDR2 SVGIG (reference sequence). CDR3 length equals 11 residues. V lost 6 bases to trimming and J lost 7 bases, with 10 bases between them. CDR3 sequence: CACATGNEQFF. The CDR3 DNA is TGTGCCTGTGCCACCGGGAATGAGCAGTTCTTC.

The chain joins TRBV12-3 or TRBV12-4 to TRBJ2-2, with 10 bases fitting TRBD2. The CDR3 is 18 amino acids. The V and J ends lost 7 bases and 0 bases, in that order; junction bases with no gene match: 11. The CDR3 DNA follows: TGTGCCAGCATGGGCTGGGCTAGCGGGAGACCGAACACCGGGGAGCTGTTTTTT. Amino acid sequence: CASMGWASGRPNTGELFF.

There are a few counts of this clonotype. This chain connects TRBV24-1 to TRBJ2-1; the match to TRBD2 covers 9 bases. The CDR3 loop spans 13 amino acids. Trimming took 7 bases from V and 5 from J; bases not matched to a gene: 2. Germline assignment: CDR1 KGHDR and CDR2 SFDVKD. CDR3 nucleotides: TGTGCCACCAGGTCTAGCGGGGACAATGAGCAGTTCTTC. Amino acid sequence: CATRSSGDNEQFF.

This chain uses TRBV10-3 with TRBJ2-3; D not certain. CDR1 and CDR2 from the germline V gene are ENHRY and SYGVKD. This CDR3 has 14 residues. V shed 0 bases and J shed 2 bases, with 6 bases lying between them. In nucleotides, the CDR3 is TGTGCCATCAGTGAGTCCTTCTCCACAGATACGCAGTATTTT. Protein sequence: CAISESFSTDTQYF.

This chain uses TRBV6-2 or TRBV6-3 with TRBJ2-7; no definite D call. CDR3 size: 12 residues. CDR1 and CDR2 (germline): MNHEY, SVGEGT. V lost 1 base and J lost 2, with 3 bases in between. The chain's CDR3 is CASSYFPYEQYF. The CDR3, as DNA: TGTGCCAGCAGTTACTTTCCCTACGAGCAGTACTTC.

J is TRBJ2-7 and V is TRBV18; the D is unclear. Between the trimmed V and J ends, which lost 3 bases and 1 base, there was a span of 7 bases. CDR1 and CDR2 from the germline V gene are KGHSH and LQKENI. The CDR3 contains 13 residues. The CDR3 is CASSPVQSYEQYF. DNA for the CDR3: TGTGCCAGCTCACCGGTCCAGTCCTACGAGCAGTACTTC.

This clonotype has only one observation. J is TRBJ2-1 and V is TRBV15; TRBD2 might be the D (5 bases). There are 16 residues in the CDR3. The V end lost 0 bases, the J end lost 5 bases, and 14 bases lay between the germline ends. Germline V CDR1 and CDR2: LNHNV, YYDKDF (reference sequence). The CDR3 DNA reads TGTGCCACCAGCAGAGATTCACAAGCGGTTAACAATGAGCAGTTCTTC. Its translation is CATSRDSQAVNNEQFF.

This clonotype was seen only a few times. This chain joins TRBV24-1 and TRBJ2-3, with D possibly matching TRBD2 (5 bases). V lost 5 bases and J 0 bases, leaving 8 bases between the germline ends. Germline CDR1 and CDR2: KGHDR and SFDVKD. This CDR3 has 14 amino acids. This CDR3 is CATSGGGSTDTQYF. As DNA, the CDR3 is TGTGCCACCAGTGGTGGCGGGAGCACAGATACGCAGTATTTT.

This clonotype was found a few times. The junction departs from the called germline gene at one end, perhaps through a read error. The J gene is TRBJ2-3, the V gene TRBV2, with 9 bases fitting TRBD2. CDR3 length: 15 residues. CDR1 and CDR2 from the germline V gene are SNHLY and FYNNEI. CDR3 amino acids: CASSDGGTSKDTQYF. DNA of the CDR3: TGTGCCAGCAGTGATGGTGGGACTAGCAAAGATACGCAGTATTTT.

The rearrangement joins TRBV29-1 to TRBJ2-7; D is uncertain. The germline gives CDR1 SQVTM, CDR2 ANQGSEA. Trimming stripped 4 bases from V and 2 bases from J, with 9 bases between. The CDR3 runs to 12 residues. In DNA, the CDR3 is TGCAGCGTTGGACTGGACGCCTACGAGCAGTACTTC. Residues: CSVGLDAYEQYF.

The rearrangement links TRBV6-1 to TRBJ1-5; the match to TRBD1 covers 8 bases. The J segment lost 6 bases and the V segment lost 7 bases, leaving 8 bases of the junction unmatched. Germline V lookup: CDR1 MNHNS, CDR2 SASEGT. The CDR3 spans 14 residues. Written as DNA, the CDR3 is TGTGCCAGCAAGGAGACAGGGGACCGTCAGCCCCAGCATTTT. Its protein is CASKETGDRQPQHF.